The clone carrying this T cell receptor (beta chain) has just a few counts. Antigen specificity is unknown. The CDR3 contains 14 residues. Germline V lookup: CDR1 DFQATT, CDR2 SNEGSKA (reference sequence). V shed 1 base and J shed 0 bases, with 9 bases lying between them. The data belong to a study of blood T cells in healthy people across ages. Study-level findings and limits: Using unsorted PBMCs precluded a conclusive naive versus antigen-experienced comparison.

The second PCR ran roughly 6 to 11 cycles with a sample-barcoded 5' primer and J-beta primers. All cDNA molecules were each tagged by a template-switch adaptor with 12 random nucleotides. Each CDR3 protein is one row after TCRdb ran MiXCR on the 5' RACE reads. The sample shows about 1.1 million distinct CDR3 sequences, roughly two fifths of them seen only once. The chain has TRBV20-1 and TRBJ1-1, with D possibly being TRBD1 (6 bases). The TCR was taken from a man between 18 and 29 years old in good health. Sample: blood. The CDR3 coding sequence is TGCAGTGCTAGAGTCCCAGGGGTGAACACTGAAGCTTTCTTT. Translating gives CSARVPGVNTEAFF.